Listed here is a single T cell receptor (beta chain). Its antigen has not been determined. No base quality information exists; no much larger clone differs at one position. These data come from a study of blood T cell repertoires in COVID-19 (dated by TCRdb to 2018 to 2020). About the study as a whole: The collaborator samples originated in the United States, Italy and Spain and spanned the acute and convalescent phases of COVID-19. The material from the prospective study consisted of cDNA or gDNA derived from T cells, B-cell-depleted T cells, or PBMCs. Subjects who had been exposed to COVID-19, were actively infected with it, or had recovered from it provided the deeply sampled blood TCRbeta repertoires that made up the dataset. The repertoires were made available in a free public database intended to serve as a resource for research on the immune response to SARS-CoV-2. The samples were drawn from two sources: the first 160 participants of the ongoing ImmuneRACE study, and 1,000 to 1,500 subjects contributed by 6 global collaborators. Nearly every sample came with metadata listing a de-identified subject ID, COVID-19 status, age in years and sex. HLA class I and class II types, where available, came from metadata supplied by the sample provider rather than from assay-based typing.

What the authors observed across the whole study: How much clinical and demographic metadata was included differed by source and by participant, and the metadata was provided uncurated.

One collaborating source in Seattle enrolled patients while the patients were actively infected and followed the patients over time throughout the course of disease. Collaborating institutions collected whole blood in K2EDTA tubes following their own protocols. For TCRbeta analysis, collaborators shipped samples as frozen whole blood, isolated PBMCs, or DNA extracted from either of those sample types. TCRbeta CDR3 regions were amplified from genomic DNA using the immunoSEQ Assay, a bias-controlled multiplex PCR. Processing in the source paper ran as follows. Within the assay, amplification of reference gene primers was used to estimate how many nucleated cells each sample contained. To quantify the absolute abundance of each unique TCRbeta CDR3 rearrangement, sequence reads were collapsed and filtered. For each sample, productive Simpson clonality was calculated by taking the square root of Simpson's diversity index across productive rearrangements. TCRdb took over this immuneACCESS table, retaining in-frame rearrangements with V and J assigned. Such tables are incomplete; in checked studies, under half of the missing clones stem from an unresolved V gene, and the remainder is unexplained. V and J calls and clone size follow that table, whereas D and trimming were derived from the DNA. This sample lists roughly 410,000 clones; 89% were detected once. Roughly 1.5% of the sample lies in the top ten.

CDR1 SGHDT and CDR2 YYEEEE were looked up in the germline V gene. Its CDR3 holds 16 amino acids, cysteine through phenylalanine. Left in the record is the CDR3 DNA by itself, 48 bases read in frame from the first base. Relative to germline, V is 3 bases shorter and J is 2 bases shorter, with 15 bases between their ends. The sample taken for sequencing was peripheral blood. This TCR was recovered from a woman in her forties with COVID-19, enrolled during active disease. The V gene is TRBV5-6 and the J gene is TRBJ2-1; D gene: possibly TRBD1, on 6 matching bases. The bases read TGTGCCAGCAGCTCTCTGGGGCAGGGGACCTACAATGAGCAGTTCTTC. Its translation reads: CASSSLGQGTYNEQFF. The full variable domain, with segments outside the CDR3 supplied by the reference TRBV5-6 and TRBJ2-1 proteins, appears as DAGVTQSPTHLIKTRGQQVTLRCSPKSGHDTVSWYQQALGQGPQFIFQYYEEEERQRGNFPDRFSGHQFPNYSSELNVNALLLGDSALYLCASSSLGQGTYNEQFFGPGTRLTVL.